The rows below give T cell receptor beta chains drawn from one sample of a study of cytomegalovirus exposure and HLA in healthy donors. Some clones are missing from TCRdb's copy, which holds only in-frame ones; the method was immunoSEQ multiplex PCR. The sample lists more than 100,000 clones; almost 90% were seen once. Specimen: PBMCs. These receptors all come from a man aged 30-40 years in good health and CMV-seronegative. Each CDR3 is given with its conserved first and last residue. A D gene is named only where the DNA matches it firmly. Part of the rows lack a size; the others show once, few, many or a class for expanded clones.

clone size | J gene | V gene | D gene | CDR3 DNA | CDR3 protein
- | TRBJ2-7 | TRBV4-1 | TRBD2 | TGCGCCAGCAGCCAAGCGGGGGGGGCGGAGCAGTACTTC | CASSQAGGAEQYF
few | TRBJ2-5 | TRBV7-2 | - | TGTGCCAGCAGCTTAGGGTTTGCGGCAGAAGAGACCCAGTACTTC | CASSLGFAAEETQYF
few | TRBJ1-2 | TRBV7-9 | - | TGTGCCAGCAGTCCCGACAGGAACTACTACGTTGGTGGCTACACCTTC | CASSPDRNYYVGGYTF
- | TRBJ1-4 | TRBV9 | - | TGTGCCAGCAGCACCGGACAGTTTGCAACTAATGAAAAACTGTTTTTT | CASSTGQFATNEKLFF
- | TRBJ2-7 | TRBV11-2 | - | TGTGCCAGCAGCTTAAAAGCGGGTTTCTCCTACGAGCAGTACTTC | CASSLKAGFSYEQYF
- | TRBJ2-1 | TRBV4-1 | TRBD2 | TGCGCCAGCAGCCAAGATCCCAGCGGGAGGTCCAATGAGCAGTTCTTC | CASSQDPSGRSNEQFF
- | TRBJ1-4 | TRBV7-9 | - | TGTGCCAGCAGGTATCTGGTAGAAGCTGAAAAACTGTTTTTT | CASRYLVEAEKLFF
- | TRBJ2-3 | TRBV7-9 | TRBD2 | TGTGCCAGCAGTTCTCGGGGTAGCGGGACCGGAGATACGCAGTATTTT | CASSSRGSGTGDTQYF
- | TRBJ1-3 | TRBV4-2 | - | TGTGCCAGCAGCCAAGTACCGGGAAACGGTGGAAACACCATATATTTT | CASSQVPGNGGNTIYF
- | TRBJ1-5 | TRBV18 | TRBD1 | TGTGCCAGCTCACTACAGGGGGCGGATCAGCCCCAGCATTTT | CASSLQGADQPQHF
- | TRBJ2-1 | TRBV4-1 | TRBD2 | TGCGCCAGCAGCTACGGAGGAGGTAGCGGGACTTACAATGAGCAGTTCTTC | CASSYGGGSGTYNEQFF
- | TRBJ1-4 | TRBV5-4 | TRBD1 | TGTGCCAGCAGCGCCGGACAGGGAACTAATGAAAAACTGTTTTTT | CASSAGQGTNEKLFF
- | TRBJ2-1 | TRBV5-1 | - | TGCGCCAGCAGCTTAACGACAGGATGGGACAATGAGCAGTTCTTC | CASSLTTGWDNEQFF
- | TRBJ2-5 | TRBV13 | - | TGTGCCAGCAGCTTAAGCCCGACTCCGTACCAAGAGACCCAGTACTTC | CASSLSPTPYQETQYF
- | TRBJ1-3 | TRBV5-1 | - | TGCGCCAGCAGCTTGGATTCGGGCTCTGGAAACACCATATATTTT | CASSLDSGSGNTIYF
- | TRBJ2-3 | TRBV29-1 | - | TGCAGCGTTGAACGTGCAATTCAGCGGGGCACAGATACGCAGTATTTT | CSVERAIQRGTDTQYF
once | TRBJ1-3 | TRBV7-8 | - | TGTGCCAGCAGCTTAGCGTACTCCCTCTCTGGAAACACCATATATTTT | CASSLAYSLSGNTIYF
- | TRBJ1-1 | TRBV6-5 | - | TGTGCCAGCAGTCTCACAGCGGGGTCGGCTGAAGCTTTCTTT | CASSLTAGSAEAFF
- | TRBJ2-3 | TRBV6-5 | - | TGTGCCAGCAGTTACTCGCTGAGTATACAGACAGATACGCAGTATTTT | CASSYSLSIQTDTQYF
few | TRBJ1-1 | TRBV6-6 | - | TGTGCCAGCAGAAACCCCTTTACAGGAGAAGCTTTCTTT | CASRNPFTGEAFF
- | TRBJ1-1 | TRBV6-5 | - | TGTGCCAGCAGTTACGGCAGTGAAGCTTTCTTT | CASSYGSEAFF
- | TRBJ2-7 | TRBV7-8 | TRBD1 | TGTGCCAGCAGCTTAGTAGCCAGGGGGCCCTACGAGCAGTACTTC | CASSLVARGPYEQYF
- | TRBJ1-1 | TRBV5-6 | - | TGTGCCAGCAGCTTGAGGGGCTGGCGGACTGAAGCTTTCTTT | CASSLRGWRTEAFF